This TCR beta chain was sequenced for a study of tumor and adjacent non-tumor tissue in lung cancer. A modified ARM-PCR protocol with three rounds of nested PCR amplified TCRbeta. TCRdb called the multiplex PCR reads again in MiXCR, with one record for every CDR3 protein. The sample holds about 90,000 distinct CDR3 sequences, around 82% seen once. This sample's RNA came from whole unsorted tissue. The normal lung tissue was taken more than 3 cm from the tumor edge. Between August and November 2014, newly diagnosed, chemotherapy-naive lung cancer patients underwent thoracic surgery in China. Details on this clonotype: The conserved closing phenylalanine or tryptophan is absent in this CDR3, likely reflecting a read error.

This clonotype was sampled from a woman aged 50 to 65 with non-small cell lung cancer. The sample consisted of distant non-tumor lung tissue.

The CDR3 region is CASSKGQLQETQYY. CDR3 coding DNA: TGTGCCAGCAGTAAGGGACAACTACAGGAGACCCAGTACTAC. The genes are TRBV12-3 or TRBV12-4 and TRBJ2-5; D might be TRBD1 (6 bases). V was shortened by 5 bases and J by 5 bases, with 15 bases between the two germline ends. The CDR3 spans 14 residues.